This TCR beta chain was obtained from a study of blood T cell repertoires in COVID-19. Turning to the study itself: Collection of acute and convalescent COVID-19 samples took place in the United States, Italy and Spain. From T cells, B-cell-depleted T cells, or PBMCs came the material, which was cDNA or gDNA.

CDR1 SGHAT and CDR2 FQNNGV come from the germline V gene. The CDR3 spans 14 residues. V shed 2 bases and J shed 3 bases, with 9 bases lying between them. Study processing details: Estimation of nucleated cell counts relied on the amplification of reference gene primers. Sequencing was performed with immunoSEQ multiplex PCR; in TCRdb, only in-frame clones are kept and a portion is missing. D and trimming come from the DNA, and the V and J calls and clone size come from that table. The sample has around 60,000 clones, over 75% seen once. The V call is TRBV11-2, the J call TRBJ2-3; D is possibly TRBD1 (5 bases). This TCR came from a man aged 50 to 60 with active COVID-19. Sample: peripheral blood. The CDR3 DNA is TGTGCCAGCAGCTTAATGGGGCGGACAGATACGCAGTATTTT. It is translated as CASSLMGRTDTQYF.